These 5 T cell receptor beta chains were all obtained from the same sample, sequenced in a study of T-cell reconstitution after alpha-beta-depleted transplantation in children. Unique molecular identifiers were built into the TCRbeta library. MiXCR, applied by TCRdb to the PCR reads, yields one record per CDR3 protein. The data show 490,000 or so distinct CDR3 sequences, around 13% seen once. This specimen was PBMCs from the stem cell graft donor, taken from the stem cell graft. These TCRs come from a human donor who donated a stem cell graft to a child with combined immunodeficiency.

V usage is TRBV28 and J usage is TRBJ2-2; possible D gene TRBD1, 6 bases. Germline values: CDR1 MDHEN, CDR2 SYDVKM. Trimming took 9 bases from V and 0 from J, leaving 17 bases between them. The CDR3 consists of 16 residues. The CDR3 is CARSPPDRSNTGELFF. The CDR3 bases are TGTGCCAGGAGCCCCCCCGACAGGTCGAACACCGGGGAGCTGTTTTTT. Together with reference TRBV28 and TRBJ2-2, the CDR3 gives the full variable domain: DVKVTQSSRYLVKRTGEKVFLECVQDMDHENMFWYRQDPGLGLRLIYFSYDVKMKEKGDIPEGYSVSREKKERFSLILESASTNQTSMYLCARSPPDRSNTGELFFGEGSRLTVL.

The sample holds many counts of this clonotype. The V gene is TRBV7-9, the J gene TRBJ2-7; a possible D gene is TRBD2 (5 bases). This CDR3 is built from 13 residues. Trimming took 4 bases from V and 4 from J, leaving 11 bases between them. The germline CDR1 and CDR2 sequences are SEHNR and FQNEAQ (reference sequence). The CDR3 nucleotides read TGTGCCAGCAGCTCTGGACTGACGTACGAGCAGTACTTC. Translated, it gives CASSSGLTYEQYF.

This clonotype came up a few times. J is TRBJ2-1 and V is TRBV30; D remains unclear. V lost 0 bases and J 8 bases, leaving 14 bases between the germline ends. The CDR3 loop spans 14 amino acids. CDR1 GTSNPN and CDR2 SVGIG come from the germline V gene (reference sequence). In DNA, the CDR3 is TGTGCCTGGAGTGTACATCCTAGTACCTATGAGCAGTTCTTC. Protein product: CAWSVHPSTYEQFF. The full variable domain, rest sourced from reference TRBV30 and TRBJ2-1, is SQTIHQWPATLVQPVGSPLSLECTVEGTSNPNLYWYRQAAGRGLQLLFYSVGIGQISSEVPQNLSASRPQDRQFILSSKKLLLSDSGFYLCAWSVHPSTYEQFFGPGTRLTVL.

In its sample, this clonotype was seen a few times. The genes are TRBV12-3 or TRBV12-4 and TRBJ1-5, with a weak D call TRBD1 (5 bases). Trimming stripped 6 bases from V and 2 bases from J, with 17 bases between. CDR3 length: 16 residues. The CDR3 DNA sequence: TGTGCCAGCAGCTCCTCCGACAGTCAAGGCAATCAGCCCCAGCATTTT. Its protein is CASSSSDSQGNQPQHF.

This chain uses TRBV20-1 with TRBJ1-1; D gene unclear. The V and J ends lost 0 bases and 2 bases respectively, with 19 bases between them. Germline CDR1 reads DFQATT; CDR2 reads SNEGSKA (reference sequence). This CDR3 has 17 residues. Here the CDR3 reads CSARDLKGSASNTEAFF. CDR3 DNA sequence: TGCAGTGCTAGAGATCTGAAAGGGAGCGCGTCCAACACTGAAGCTTTCTTT.